This T cell receptor (beta chain) was found in a study of cytomegalovirus exposure and HLA in healthy donors. Trimming pared 7 bases from V and 7 bases from J, leaving 16 bases between. Germline CDR1 and CDR2: SNHLY and FYNNEI. The CDR3 consists of 14 residues. The PCR made use of 60 Vbeta and 13 Jbeta primers. Assay used: immunoSEQ multiplex PCR; TCRdb lists only in-frame clones, some missing. The sample includes about 140,000 clones, 82% seen only once; the top ten take around 2%. Regarding the study as a whole: Among immune exposure information, only CMV serostatus was available. Per a later analysis, 18,000 or so TCR beta sequences showed association with HLA alleles at 0.05 false discovery rate. Based on reports, TCR beta sequences accurately predicted HLA-A and HLA-B alleles for most subjects. Most CMV-associated TCR beta chains appeared HLA-restricted in a later analysis.

As for this clone: The target antigen is unknown.

The gene calls are TRBV2 and TRBJ2-2, with D perhaps matching TRBD2 (5 bases). The sequence was collected from a woman aged 40-49 years in good health and CMV-seronegative. Sequenced input: PBMCs. The CDR3 coding sequence is TGTGCCAGCACCGCCGGGATGCCGCGCGGGGAGCTGTTTTTT. Its protein is CASTAGMPRGELFF. The whole variable domain, filled in from reference TRBV2 and TRBJ2-2, reads EPEVTQTPSHQVTQMGQEVILRCVPISNHLYFYWYRQILGQKVEFLVSFYNNEISEKSEIFDDQFSVERPDGSNFTLKIRSTKLEDSAMYFCASTAGMPRGELFFGEGSRLTVL.